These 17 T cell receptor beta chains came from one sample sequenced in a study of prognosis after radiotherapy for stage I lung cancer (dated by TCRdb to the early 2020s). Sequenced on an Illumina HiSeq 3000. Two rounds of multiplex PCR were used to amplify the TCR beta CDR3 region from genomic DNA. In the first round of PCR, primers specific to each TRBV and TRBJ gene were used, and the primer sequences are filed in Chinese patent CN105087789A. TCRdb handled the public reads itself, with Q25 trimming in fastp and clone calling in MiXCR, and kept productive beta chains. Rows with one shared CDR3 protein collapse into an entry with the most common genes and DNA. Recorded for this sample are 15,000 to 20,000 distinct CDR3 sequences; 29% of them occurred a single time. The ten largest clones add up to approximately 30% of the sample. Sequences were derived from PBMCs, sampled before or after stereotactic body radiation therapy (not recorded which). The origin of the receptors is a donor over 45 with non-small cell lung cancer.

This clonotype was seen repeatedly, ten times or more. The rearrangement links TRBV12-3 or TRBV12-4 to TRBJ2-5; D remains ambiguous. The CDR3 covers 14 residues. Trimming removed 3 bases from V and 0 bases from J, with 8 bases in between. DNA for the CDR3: TGTGCCAGCAGTTTTTCAACGTACCAAGAGACCCAGTACTTC. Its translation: CASSFSTYQETQYF.

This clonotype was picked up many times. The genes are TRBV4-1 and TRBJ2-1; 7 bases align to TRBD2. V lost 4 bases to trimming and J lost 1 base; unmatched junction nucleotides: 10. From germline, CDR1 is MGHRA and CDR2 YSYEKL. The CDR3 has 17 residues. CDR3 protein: CASSRLAALGSYNEQFF. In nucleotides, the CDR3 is TGCGCCAGCAGCCGTCTAGCGGCCCTTGGGTCCTACAATGAGCAGTTCTTC.

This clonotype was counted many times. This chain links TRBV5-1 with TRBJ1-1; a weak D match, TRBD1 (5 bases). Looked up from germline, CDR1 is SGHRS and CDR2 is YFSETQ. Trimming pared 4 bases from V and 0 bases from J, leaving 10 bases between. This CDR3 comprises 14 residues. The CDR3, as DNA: TGCGCCAGCAGCCGAACGACAGTGAACACTGAAGCTTTCTTT. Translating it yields CASSRTTVNTEAFF.

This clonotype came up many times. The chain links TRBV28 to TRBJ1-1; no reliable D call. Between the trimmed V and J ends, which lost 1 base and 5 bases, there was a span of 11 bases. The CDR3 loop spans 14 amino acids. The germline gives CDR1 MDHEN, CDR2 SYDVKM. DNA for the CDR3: TGTGCCAGCAGTTTATACGGCCTTACGACTGAAGCTTTCTTT. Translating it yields CASSLYGLTTEAFF.

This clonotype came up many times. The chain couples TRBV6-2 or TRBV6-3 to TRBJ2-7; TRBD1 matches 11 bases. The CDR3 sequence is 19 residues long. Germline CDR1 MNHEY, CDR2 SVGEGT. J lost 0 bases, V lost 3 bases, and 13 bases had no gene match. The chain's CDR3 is CASSYRPPGTGGSSYEQYF. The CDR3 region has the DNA TGTGCCAGCAGTTATCGCCCGCCTGGGACAGGGGGAAGCTCCTACGAGCAGTACTTC.

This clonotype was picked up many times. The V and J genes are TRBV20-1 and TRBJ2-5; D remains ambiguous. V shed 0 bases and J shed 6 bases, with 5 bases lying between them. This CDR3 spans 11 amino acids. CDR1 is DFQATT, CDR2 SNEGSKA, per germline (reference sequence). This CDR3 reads CSARDIQTQYF. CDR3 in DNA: TGCAGTGCTAGAGATATACAGACCCAGTACTTC.

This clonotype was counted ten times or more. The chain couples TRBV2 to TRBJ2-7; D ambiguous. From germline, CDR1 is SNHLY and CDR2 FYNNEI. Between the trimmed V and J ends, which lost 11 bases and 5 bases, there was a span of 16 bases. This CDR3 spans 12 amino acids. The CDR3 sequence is CAPSGSPNEQYF. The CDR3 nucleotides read TGTGCCCCCAGTGGTAGCCCCAACGAGCAGTACTTC.

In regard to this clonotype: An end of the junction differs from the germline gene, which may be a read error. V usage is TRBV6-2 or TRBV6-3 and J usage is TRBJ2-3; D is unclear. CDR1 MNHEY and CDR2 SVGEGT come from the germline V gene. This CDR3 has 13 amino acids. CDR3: CASTRASADTQCF. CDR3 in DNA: TGTGCCAGCACGCGCGCGAGCGCAGATACGCAGTGTTTT.

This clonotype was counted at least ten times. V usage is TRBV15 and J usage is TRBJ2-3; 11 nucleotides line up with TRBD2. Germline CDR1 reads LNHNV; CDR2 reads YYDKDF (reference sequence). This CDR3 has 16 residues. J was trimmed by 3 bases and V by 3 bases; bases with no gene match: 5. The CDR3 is CATSRASGRSTDTQYF. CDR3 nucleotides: TGTGCCACCAGCAGGGCTAGCGGGAGGAGTACAGATACGCAGTATTTT.

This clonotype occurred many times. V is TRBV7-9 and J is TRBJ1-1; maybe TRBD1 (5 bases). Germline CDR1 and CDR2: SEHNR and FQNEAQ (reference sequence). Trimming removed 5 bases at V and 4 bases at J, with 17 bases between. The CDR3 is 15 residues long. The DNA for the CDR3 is TGTGCCAGCAGCCCCGCGAGGGGTCCGGGCACTGAAGCTTTCTTT. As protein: CASSPARGPGTEAFF.

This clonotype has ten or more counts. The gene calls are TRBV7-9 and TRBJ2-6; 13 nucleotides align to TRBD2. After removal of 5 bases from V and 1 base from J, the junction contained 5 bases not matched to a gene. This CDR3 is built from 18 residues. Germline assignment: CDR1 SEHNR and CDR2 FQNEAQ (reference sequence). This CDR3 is CASSTRTSGRSGANVLTF. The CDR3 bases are TGTGCCAGCAGCACAAGGACTAGCGGGAGATCTGGGGCCAACGTCCTGACTTTC.

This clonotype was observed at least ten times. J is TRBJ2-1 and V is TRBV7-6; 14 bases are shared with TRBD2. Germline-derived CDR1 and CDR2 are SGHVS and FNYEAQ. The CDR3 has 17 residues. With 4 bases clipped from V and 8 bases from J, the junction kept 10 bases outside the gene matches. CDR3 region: CASSSLTSGRALDEQFF. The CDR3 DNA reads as TGTGCCAGCAGCTCCCTGACTAGCGGGAGGGCCTTGGATGAGCAGTTCTTC.

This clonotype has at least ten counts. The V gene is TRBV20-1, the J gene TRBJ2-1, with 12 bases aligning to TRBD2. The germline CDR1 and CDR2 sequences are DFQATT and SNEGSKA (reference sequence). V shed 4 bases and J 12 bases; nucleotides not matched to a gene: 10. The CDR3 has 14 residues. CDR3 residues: CSATTSGSVRGQFF. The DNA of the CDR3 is TGCAGTGCTACGACTAGCGGGAGTGTCCGGGGGCAGTTCTTC.

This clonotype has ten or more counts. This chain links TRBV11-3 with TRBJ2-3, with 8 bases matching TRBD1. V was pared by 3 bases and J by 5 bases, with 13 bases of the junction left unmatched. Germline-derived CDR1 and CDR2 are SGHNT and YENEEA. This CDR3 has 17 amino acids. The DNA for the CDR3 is TGTGCCAGCAGCTTTTGGCCCGGACAGGGAATAGTAGATACGCAGTATTTT. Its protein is CASSFWPGQGIVDTQYF.

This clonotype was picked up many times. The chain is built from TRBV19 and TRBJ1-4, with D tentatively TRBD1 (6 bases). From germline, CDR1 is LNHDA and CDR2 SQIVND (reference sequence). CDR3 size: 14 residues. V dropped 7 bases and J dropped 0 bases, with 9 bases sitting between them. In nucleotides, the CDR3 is TGTGCCAGTACACAGGGTGCAACTAATGAAAAACTGTTTTTT. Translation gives CASTQGATNEKLFF.

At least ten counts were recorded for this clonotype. CDR3 residues: CASSLARSPLAKNIQYF. CDR3 nucleotides: TGTGCCAGCAGCTTAGCGCGCTCACCTCTAGCCAAAAACATTCAGTACTTC. The V call is TRBV7-9, the J call TRBJ2-4; no clear D. Germline CDR1 is SEHNR and CDR2 is FQNEAQ (reference sequence). This CDR3 spans 17 amino acids. The V gene lost 0 bases and the J gene lost 0 bases, with 12 bases spanning the gap.

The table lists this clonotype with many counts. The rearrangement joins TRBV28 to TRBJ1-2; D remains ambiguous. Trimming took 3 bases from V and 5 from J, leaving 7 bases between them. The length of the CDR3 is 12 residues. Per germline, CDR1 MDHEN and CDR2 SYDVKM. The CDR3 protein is CASSFRGYGYTF. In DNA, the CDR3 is TGTGCCAGCAGTTTCCGGGGATATGGCTACACCTTC.